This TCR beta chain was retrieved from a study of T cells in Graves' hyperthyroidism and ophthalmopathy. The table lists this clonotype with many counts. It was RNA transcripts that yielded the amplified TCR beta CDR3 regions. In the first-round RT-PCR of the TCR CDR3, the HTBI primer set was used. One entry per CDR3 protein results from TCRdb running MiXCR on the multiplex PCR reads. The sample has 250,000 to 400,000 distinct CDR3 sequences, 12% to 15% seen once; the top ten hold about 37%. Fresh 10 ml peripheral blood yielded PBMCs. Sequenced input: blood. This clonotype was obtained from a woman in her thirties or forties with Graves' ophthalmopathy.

The CDR3 nucleotides are TGTGCCAGCAGCTTAGGAGCTAGCGGGGTAGATACGCAGTATTTT. This gives the protein CASSLGASGVDTQYF. The chain recombines TRBV7-9 with TRBJ2-3; 9 bases line up with TRBD2. Trimming at V came to 1 base and at J to 5 bases, leaving 4 bases not matched to a gene. The germline V gene encodes CDR1 SEHNR and CDR2 FQNEAQ (reference sequence). This CDR3 region has 15 residues.